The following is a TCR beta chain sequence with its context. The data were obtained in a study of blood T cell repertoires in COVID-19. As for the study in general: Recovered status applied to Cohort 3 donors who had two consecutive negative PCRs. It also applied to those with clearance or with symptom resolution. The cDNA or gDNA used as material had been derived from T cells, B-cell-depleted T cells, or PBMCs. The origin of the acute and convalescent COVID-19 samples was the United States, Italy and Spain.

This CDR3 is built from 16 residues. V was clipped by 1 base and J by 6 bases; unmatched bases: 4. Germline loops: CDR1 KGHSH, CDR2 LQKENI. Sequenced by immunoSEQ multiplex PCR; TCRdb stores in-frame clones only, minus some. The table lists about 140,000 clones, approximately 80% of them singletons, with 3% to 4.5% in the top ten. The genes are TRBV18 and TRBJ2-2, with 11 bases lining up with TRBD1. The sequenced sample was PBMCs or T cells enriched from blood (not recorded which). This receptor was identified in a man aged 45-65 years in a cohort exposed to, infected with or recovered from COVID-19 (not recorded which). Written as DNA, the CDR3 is TGTGCCAGCTCACCACTTGGACAGGGGGCGTCCGGGGAGCTGTTTTTT. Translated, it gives CASSPLGQGASGELFF.